The clone carrying this T cell receptor (beta chain) appeared a single time. Its antigen is unidentified. Germline CDR1 and CDR2: MDHEN and SYDVKM. J gave up 9 bases and V 3 bases, and 5 bases lay outside the gene matches. This CDR3 region has 14 residues. The data originate from a study of shared clonotypes between healthy human individuals. Study information: For every donor, three CD4 naive, three CD4 memory, two CD8 naive and one CD8 memory plates were used.

Study conclusions and caveats: The study found roughly 5% of naive CD4 clonotypes shared across several donors.

CD8 cells regarded as naive lacked CD45RO, were positively chosen for CCR7, and omitted terminally differentiated effector memory CD45RA+ cells. Donors were healthy HIV-negative adults without recently reported acute infections or vaccinations. Assay: immunoSEQ multiplex PCR; the TCRdb copy retains only in-frame clones and omits some. The table records fewer than 800,000 clones, under 95% of them present only once. The sample consisted of naive CD8+ T cells sorted from blood. The origin of this receptor is a man younger than 45 in good health. The V and J genes are TRBV28 and TRBJ1-5; 10 bases line up with TRBD1. The CDR3 nucleotides read TGTGCCAGCAGTTTTAGACAGGGGGCTTGGCCCCAGCATTTT. This sequence encodes CASSFRQGAWPQHF.